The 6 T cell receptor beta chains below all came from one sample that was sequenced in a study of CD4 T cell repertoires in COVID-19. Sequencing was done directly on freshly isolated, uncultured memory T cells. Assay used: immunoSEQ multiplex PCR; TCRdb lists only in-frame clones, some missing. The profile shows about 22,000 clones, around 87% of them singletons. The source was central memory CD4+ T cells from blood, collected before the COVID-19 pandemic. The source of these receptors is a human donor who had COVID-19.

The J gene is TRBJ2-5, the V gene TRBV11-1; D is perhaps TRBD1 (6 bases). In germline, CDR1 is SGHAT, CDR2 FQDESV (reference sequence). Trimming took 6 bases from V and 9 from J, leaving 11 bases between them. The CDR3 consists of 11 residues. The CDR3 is CASRSGVSQYF. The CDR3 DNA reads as TGTGCCAGCAGGTCAGGGGTGTCCCAGTACTTC.

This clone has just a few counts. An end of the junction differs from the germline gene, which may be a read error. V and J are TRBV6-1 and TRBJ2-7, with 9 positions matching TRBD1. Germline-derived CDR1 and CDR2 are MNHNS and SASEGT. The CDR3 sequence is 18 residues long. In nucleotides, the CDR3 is TGTGCCAGCAATGAAGCGGAGGGGATACCCGGGACAGGGAACGAGCAGTACTTC. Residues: CASNEAEGIPGTGNEQYF.

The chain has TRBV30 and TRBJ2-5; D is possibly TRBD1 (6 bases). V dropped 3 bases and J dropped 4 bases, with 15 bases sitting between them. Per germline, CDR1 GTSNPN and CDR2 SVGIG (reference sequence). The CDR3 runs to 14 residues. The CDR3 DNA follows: TGTGCCTGGAGCCAACAACAGGGCTTAGAGACCCAGTACTTC. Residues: CAWSQQQGLETQYF.

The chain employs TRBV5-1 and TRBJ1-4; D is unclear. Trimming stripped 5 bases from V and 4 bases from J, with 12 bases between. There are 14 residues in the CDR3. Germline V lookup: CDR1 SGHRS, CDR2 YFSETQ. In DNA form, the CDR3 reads TGCGCCAGCAGGGAGGGAGGTCTTAATGAAAAACTGTTTTTT. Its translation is CASREGGLNEKLFF.

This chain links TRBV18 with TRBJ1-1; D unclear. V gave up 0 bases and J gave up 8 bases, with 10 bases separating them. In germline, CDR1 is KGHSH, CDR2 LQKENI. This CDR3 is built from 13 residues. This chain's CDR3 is CASSPPERGEAFF. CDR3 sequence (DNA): TGTGCCAGCTCACCACCCGAAAGAGGAGAAGCTTTCTTT. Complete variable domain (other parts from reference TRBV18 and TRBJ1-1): NAGVMQNPRHLVRRRGQEARLRCSPMKGHSHVYWYRQLPEEGLKFMVYLQKENIIDESGMPKERFSAEFPKEGPSILRIQQVVRGDSAAYFCASSPPERGEAFFGQGTRLTVV.

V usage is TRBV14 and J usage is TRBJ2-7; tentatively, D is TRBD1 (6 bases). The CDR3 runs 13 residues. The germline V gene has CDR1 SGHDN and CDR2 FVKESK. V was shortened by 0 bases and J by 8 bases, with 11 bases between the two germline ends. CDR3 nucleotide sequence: TGTGCCAGCAGCCAAGATGGGGGCAGGAAGCAGTACTTC. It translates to CASSQDGGRKQYF.